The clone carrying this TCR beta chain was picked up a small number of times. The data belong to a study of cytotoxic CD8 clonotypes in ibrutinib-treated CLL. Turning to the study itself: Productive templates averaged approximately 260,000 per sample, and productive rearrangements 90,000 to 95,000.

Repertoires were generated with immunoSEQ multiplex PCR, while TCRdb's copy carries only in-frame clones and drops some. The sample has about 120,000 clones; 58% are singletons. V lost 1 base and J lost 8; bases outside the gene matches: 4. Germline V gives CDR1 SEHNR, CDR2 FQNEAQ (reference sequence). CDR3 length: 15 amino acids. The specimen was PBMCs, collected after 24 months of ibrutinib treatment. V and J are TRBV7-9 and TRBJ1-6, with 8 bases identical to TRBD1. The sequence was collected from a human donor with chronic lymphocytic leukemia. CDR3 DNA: TGTGCCAGCAGCTTAGGGGACAGGACAGATTCACCCCTCCACTTT. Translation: CASSLGDRTDSPLHF.